The TCR beta chain described here comes from a study of early stage breast cancer tumors. Overall study: Of approximately 16 invasive breast tumors, about a dozen were hormone receptor-positive, HER2-negative. Study results and caveats: Functional markers like CD4, CD8 and FOXP3 were missed in bulk sequencing.

For this clone: What it binds is unknown.

Assay used: immunoSEQ multiplex PCR; TCRdb lists only in-frame clones, some missing. The profile shows about 5,000 clones, 70% of them singletons. V was trimmed by 6 bases and J by 9 bases, leaving 17 bases between them. Germline V gene lookup returns CDR1 MNHEY and CDR2 SVGAGI. CDR3 length: 13 residues. Source material: normal breast tissue next to the tumor. This chain connects TRBV6-5 to TRBJ1-2, with D perhaps TRBD1 (6 bases). The receptor was isolated from a person between 55 and 70 years old with breast cancer. As DNA, the CDR3 is TGTGCCAGCAGGCGGAACAGGGCTGAACGCTACACCTTC. Encoded protein: CASRRNRAERYTF.